This TCR beta chain emerged from a study of cytomegalovirus exposure and HLA in healthy donors. Germline CDR1 LNHNV, CDR2 YYDKDF (reference sequence). V lost 0 bases and J lost 0; bases outside the gene matches: 2. The CDR3 contains 15 residues. The primer mix had 60 Vbeta and 13 Jbeta primers. Libraries were prepared by immunoSEQ multiplex PCR; TCRdb keeps only in-frame clonotypes and omits some of them. The sample yields 100,000 to 150,000 clones, 70% to 80% seen once. The J gene is TRBJ2-7, the V gene TRBV15, with TRBD2 identical over 7 bases. This clonotype was sampled from a man aged 25 to 40 in good health and CMV-seronegative. The material sequenced was PBMCs. The CDR3 protein is CATSRDGRGSYEQYF. In nucleotides, the CDR3 is TGTGCCACCAGCAGAGATGGGAGGGGCTCCTACGAGCAGTACTTC.